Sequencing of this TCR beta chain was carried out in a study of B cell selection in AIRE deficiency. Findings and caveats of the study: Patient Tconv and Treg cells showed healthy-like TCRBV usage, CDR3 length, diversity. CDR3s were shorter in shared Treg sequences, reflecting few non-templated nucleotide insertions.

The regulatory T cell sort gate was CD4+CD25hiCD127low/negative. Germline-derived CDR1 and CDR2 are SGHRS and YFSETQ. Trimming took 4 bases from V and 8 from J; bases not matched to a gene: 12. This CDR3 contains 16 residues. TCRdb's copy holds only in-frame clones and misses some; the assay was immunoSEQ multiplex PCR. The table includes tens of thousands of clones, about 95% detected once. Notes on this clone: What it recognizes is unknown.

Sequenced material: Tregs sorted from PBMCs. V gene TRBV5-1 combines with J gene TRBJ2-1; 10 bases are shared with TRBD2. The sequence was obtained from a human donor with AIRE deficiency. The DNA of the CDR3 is TGCGCCAGCAGCCCCCCGGTACTAGCGGGATCTTATGAGCAGTTCTTC. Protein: CASSPPVLAGSYEQFF.